This TCR beta chain was documented in a study of HIV-infected children after antiretroviral therapy interruption (dated by TCRdb to between 2017 and 2020). Background for the entire study: Eight children, all with CD4+ count above 500 and viral load below 50 copies/ml, were included, of whom four were on planned treatment interruption and four were on continuous treatment. Samples from the interruption arm were taken at week 0, at week 12, at the end of interruption (week 24 or 48), and about 3 years after the study ended. The interruption group had a median age of around 9.6 years, compared with over 7 years in the continuous treatment group. TCR repertoires were compared between children on planned treatment interruption and children on continuous antiretroviral treatment, alongside thymic output measurements. Exposure to EBV and CMV had been recorded for most participating children. Continuous-treatment samples were analyzed from corresponding weeks 0, 48 and 150.

In this sample, this clonotype turned up many times. Its antigen remains undetermined. Per-base quality was not reported, and no clone a single base away is much larger than it. Receptor libraries were prepared by 3' RACE. To correct PCR amplification bias, TCR libraries were generated from RNA with a 3' RACE protocol that used unique molecular identifiers. Amplicon libraries were pooled in groups of up to 12 and sequenced on an Illumina MiSeq using v2 2x250 paired-end chemistry. In the source study's methods: Reads were processed with Decombinator for assignment of V and J genes and CDR3, and barcode-based correction of errors and PCR bias was applied. Before Gini coefficients were calculated with the R ineq package, the repertoires were subsampled to the same depth. CDR3 similarity was assessed with GLIPH, Hamming distance and a shared triplet metric. TCRdb itself trimmed the public reads at Q25 with fastp, ran MiXCR and retained productive beta chains. Rows with a matching CDR3 protein are joined into one entry that keeps the most common DNA and genes. TCRdb's processing, not the authors' own work, is the source of the V and J calls. The sample includes 40,000 to 55,000 distinct CDR3 sequences, with 3.5% to 5% observed a single time. About 0.71% of the sample rests with the top ten.

Measured from the cysteine to the phenylalanine, the CDR3 is 14 residues long. Only CDR3 DNA is held: 42 bases, read in frame from base 1. CDR1 and CDR2 are drawn from the germline V gene: SGHAT, FQNNGV. After removal of 5 bases from V and 10 bases from J, the junction retains 13 bases not matched to a gene. Taken with the paper, the label for treatment or condition translates to: PENTA 11 planned treatment interruption arm or continuous ART arm. The participants, all children from the United Kingdom aged 2 to 15 years, had been on at least three-drug ART for a minimum of 24 weeks. Cryopreserved PBMCs with at least 5 million viable cells were required; a few candidate patients were excluded for low viable PBMC yield. Using a FACSAria III cell sorter, naive CD4+ CD45RA+ CD45RO- T cells were FACS-sorted out of thawed PBMCs. Sorted cells were fixed, and RNA was extracted using the RNeasy FFPE kit followed by the RNeasy Micro kit.

Summary of the overall study and its limitations: An increase in the naive CD4+ Gini coefficient was observed by the end of treatment interruption, suggesting clonal expansion, and a return to baseline was observed by 3 years. The small number of patients is a limitation, and caution is needed when interpreting the data. Minor non-naive CD45RA+ populations such as EMRA or stem memory cells might have been included among the sorted CD45RA+ naive cells. In the naive CD4+ repertoires of PTI patients, CDR3 sharing between time points dropped after the start of interruption, while many sequences were shared between the end of interruption and 3 years later.

The chain uses TRBV11-2 and TRBJ1-1, with TRBD1 identical over 7 junction bases. The material was CD45RA+ CD4+ T cells from PBMCs, pooled from several time points, obtained from a donor given antiretroviral therapy, either interrupted or continuous. Sample cell subset or site, as interpreted from the label and publication: naive CD4+ CD45RA+ CD45RO- T cells. The sequence derives from a pool of human donors with HIV. The DNA sequence follows: TGTGCCAGCAGCCCCCGGGACAGCGATTTTCGAGCTTTCTTT. Translated, it gives CASSPRDSDFRAFF.